This is a list of T cell receptor beta chains from one sample in a study of radiation and T cells in renal cell carcinoma. The data were produced by immunoSEQ multiplex PCR, yet TCRdb's version contains in-frame clones alone and is incomplete. The sample contains about 140,000 clones, less than 90% of which appear only once. Sequenced material: blood, taken from a patient whose treatment included radiotherapy and nephrectomy. The source of these receptors is a woman in her fifties or sixties with renal cell carcinoma. Each CDR3 is given with its conserved first and last residue. D genes are given only for firm matches. Not every row has a clone size; where given, it reads once, few, many or a size class.

>TRBV6-1|-|-|TRBJ1-2
CASSGHYGYTF
TGTGCCAGCAGTGGTCACTATGGCTACACCTTC
>TRBV6-5|few|-|TRBJ1-5
CASSYSRGGNQPQHF
TGTGCCAGCAGTTACTCGAGGGGAGGAAATCAGCCCCAGCATTTT
>TRBV30|-|-|TRBJ2-7
CAWSDPWQNAQYEQYF
TGTGCCTGGAGTGATCCGTGGCAGAACGCGCAATACGAGCAGTACTTC
>TRBV25-1|once|-|TRBJ2-3
CASSHIQVGTDTQYF
TGTGCCAGCAGTCATATACAGGTTGGCACAGATACGCAGTATTTT
>TRBV18|few|TRBD1|TRBJ1-1
CASSEDRENTEAFF
TGTGCCAGCTCGGAGGACAGGGAGAACACTGAAGCTTTCTTT
>TRBV28|-|-|TRBJ1-4
CASSSSPGKEEKLFF
TGTGCCAGCAGCAGTTCCCCGGGAAAGGAGGAAAAACTGTTTTTT
>TRBV9|-|-|TRBJ2-5
CASGGETQYF
TGTGCCAGCGGCGGAGAGACCCAGTACTTC
>TRBV15|once|-|TRBJ2-2
CATSRSGTGELFF
TGTGCCACCAGCAGGAGTGGCACCGGGGAGCTGTTTTTT
>TRBV9|-|-|TRBJ1-3
CASSPRDSTMNRGNTIYF
TGTGCCAGCAGCCCCCGAGATAGTACAATGAATCGTGGAAACACCATATATTTT
>TRBV7-8|many|TRBD2|TRBJ2-2
CASRGSGGAGELFF
TGTGCCAGCAGGGGCAGCGGGGGAGCCGGGGAGCTGTTTTTT
>TRBV19|-|-|TRBJ1-1
CASTTGRVNTEAFF
TGTGCCAGTACCACGGGGCGGGTGAACACTGAAGCTTTCTTT
>TRBV6-6|once|-|TRBJ2-7
CASSSLGSEQYF
TGTGCCAGCAGTTCACTAGGGAGCGAGCAGTACTTC
>TRBV28|-|TRBD1|TRBJ2-7
CASDAPRTGSYEQYF
TGTGCCAGCGACGCCCCTAGGACAGGCTCCTACGAGCAGTACTTC
>TRBV7-2|-|-|TRBJ1-1
CASSVSAGSTEAFF
TGTGCCAGCAGCGTCTCCGCAGGGAGCACTGAAGCTTTCTTT
>TRBV10-3|-|-|TRBJ1-1
CAIRAAEDNTEAFF
TGTGCCATCAGGGCTGCCGAGGATAACACTGAAGCTTTCTTT
>TRBV9|-|-|TRBJ1-5
CASSVNSDSNQPQHF
TGTGCCAGCAGCGTAAACAGCGATAGCAATCAGCCCCAGCATTTT
>TRBV4-1|-|-|TRBJ2-7
CASSQDDSYEQYF
TGCGCCAGCAGCCAGGACGACTCCTACGAGCAGTACTTC
>TRBV30|-|-|TRBJ1-2
CAWSSDSPYGYTF
TGTGCCTGGAGTTCGGACAGTCCCTATGGCTACACCTTC
>TRBV19|-|TRBD1|TRBJ2-7
CASSHRDRGFVEQYF
TGTGCCAGTAGTCACCGGGACAGGGGTTTTGTGGAGCAGTACTTC
>TRBV28|-|-|TRBJ2-7
CASSLQGKYFYEQYF
TGTGCCAGCAGTTTACAGGGTAAATATTTCTACGAGCAGTACTTC
>TRBV18|-|-|TRBJ1-2
CASSPDRASYGYTF
TGTGCCAGCTCACCGGACCGGGCTAGCTATGGCTACACCTTC
>TRBV20-1|-|TRBD2|TRBJ2-7
CSARGGSKQYF
TGCAGTGCCCGCGGGGGGTCGAAGCAGTACTTC
>TRBV7-2|-|TRBD1|TRBJ2-7
CASSFRSGQGAIGEQYF
TGTGCCAGCAGCTTTCGGTCTGGACAGGGGGCCATCGGCGAGCAGTACTTC
>TRBV29-1|once|TRBD1|TRBJ1-2
CSARTGLSGYTF
TGCAGCGCTAGGACAGGGCTAAGCGGCTACACCTTC
>TRBV25-1|-|-|TRBJ1-2
CASSVNYGYTF
TGTGCCAGCAGTGTTAACTATGGCTACACCTTC
>TRBV27|-|-|TRBJ1-3
CASSSVYGTIYF
TGTGCCAGCAGTAGTGTATACGGCACCATATATTTT
>TRBV6-6|-|-|TRBJ1-6
CASSSSLGTSPLHF
TGTGCCAGCAGTTCCTCGTTGGGGACTTCACCCCTCCACTTT
>TRBV6-1|-|-|TRBJ1-6
CASSEGQGSSPLHF
TGTGCCAGCAGTGAAGGGCAGGGGAGTTCACCCCTCCACTTT
>TRBV4-3|once|TRBD2|TRBJ2-6
CASSQSSGTINVLTF
TGCGCCAGCAGCCAAAGTAGCGGGACAATTAACGTCCTGACTTTC
>TRBV7-9|-|TRBD2|TRBJ2-3
CASRIDKTSGRADTQYF
TGTGCCAGCAGGATAGATAAGACTAGCGGGCGCGCAGATACGCAGTATTTT
>TRBV4-1|-|TRBD2|TRBJ2-1
CASSQVTSGSYNEQFF
TGCGCCAGCAGCCAAGTGACTAGCGGGAGCTACAATGAGCAGTTCTTC
>TRBV5-1|-|TRBD1|TRBJ2-6
CASSFRQGAFFSGANVLTF
TGCGCCAGCAGCTTTAGACAGGGAGCTTTTTTCTCTGGGGCCAACGTCCTGACTTTC
>TRBV25-1|once|TRBD1|TRBJ2-7
CASSNRQGGIYEQYF
TGTGCCAGCAGTAACAGACAGGGTGGGATCTACGAGCAGTACTTC
>TRBV27|-|TRBD1|TRBJ1-1
CASSSEGARNTEAFF
TGTGCCAGCAGTTCTGAGGGGGCGAGGAACACTGAAGCTTTCTTT
>TRBV25-1|few|TRBD1|TRBJ2-5
CASSEFGTAQETQYF
TGTGCCAGCAGTGAGTTCGGGACAGCCCAAGAGACCCAGTACTTC
>TRBV7-8|-|TRBD1|TRBJ1-5
CASGTGLYQPQHF
TGTGCCAGCGGGACAGGCCTCTATCAGCCCCAGCATTTT
>TRBV28|-|-|TRBJ1-6
CASSLYRQTNSPLHF
TGTGCCAGCAGTTTATACCGTCAGACTAATTCACCCCTCCACTTT